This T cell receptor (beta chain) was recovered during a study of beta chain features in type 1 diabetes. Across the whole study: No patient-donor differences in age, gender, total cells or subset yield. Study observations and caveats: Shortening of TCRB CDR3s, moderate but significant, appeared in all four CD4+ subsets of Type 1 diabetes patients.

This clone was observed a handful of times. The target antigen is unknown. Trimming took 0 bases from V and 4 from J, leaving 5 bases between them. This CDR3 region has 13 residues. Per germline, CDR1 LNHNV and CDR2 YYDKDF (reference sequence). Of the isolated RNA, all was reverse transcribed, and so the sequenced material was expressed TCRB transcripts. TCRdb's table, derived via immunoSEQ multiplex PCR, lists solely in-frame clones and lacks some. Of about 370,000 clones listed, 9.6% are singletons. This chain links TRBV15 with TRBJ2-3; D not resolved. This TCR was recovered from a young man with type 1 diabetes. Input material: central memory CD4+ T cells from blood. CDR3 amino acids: CATSRDPPDTQYF. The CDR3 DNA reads TGTGCCACCAGCAGAGATCCCCCAGATACGCAGTATTTT. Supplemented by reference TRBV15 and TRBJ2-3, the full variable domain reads DAMVIQNPRYQVTQFGKPVTLSCSQTLNHNVMYWYQQKSSQAPKLLFHYYDKDFNNEADTPDNFQSRRPNTSFCFLDIRSPGLGDTAMYLCATSRDPPDTQYFGPGTRLTVL.